This T cell receptor beta chain was sequenced during a study of graft-versus-host responses after intestinal transplantation. Study-wide points: GvH clones occurred in recipient marrow; some first appeared in ileum or blood. Among circulating GvH clones, peak levels were associated with early post-transplant declines in HvG clones.

The repertoire was sequenced with immunoSEQ multiplex PCR; TCRdb's copy has only in-frame clones and lacks some. The table records about 98,000 clones, around 83% of them present only once. The length of the CDR3 is 17 residues. CDR1 is MGHRA and CDR2 is YSYEKL in the germline V gene. V was pared by 4 bases and J by 7 bases, with 12 bases of the junction left unmatched. Of note for this clone: What it binds is not known.

The gene calls are TRBV4-1 and TRBJ1-6, with 8 bases fitting TRBD1. The sample was unstimulated CD8+ T cells sorted from spleen or lymph node cells, taken before intestinal transplant. The clonotype comes from a human donor who received an intestinal transplant. CDR3 sequence reads: CASSRQSDRGKNSPLHF. In DNA form, the CDR3 reads TGCGCCAGCAGCCGCCAGTCCGACAGGGGCAAAAATTCACCCCTCCACTTT.